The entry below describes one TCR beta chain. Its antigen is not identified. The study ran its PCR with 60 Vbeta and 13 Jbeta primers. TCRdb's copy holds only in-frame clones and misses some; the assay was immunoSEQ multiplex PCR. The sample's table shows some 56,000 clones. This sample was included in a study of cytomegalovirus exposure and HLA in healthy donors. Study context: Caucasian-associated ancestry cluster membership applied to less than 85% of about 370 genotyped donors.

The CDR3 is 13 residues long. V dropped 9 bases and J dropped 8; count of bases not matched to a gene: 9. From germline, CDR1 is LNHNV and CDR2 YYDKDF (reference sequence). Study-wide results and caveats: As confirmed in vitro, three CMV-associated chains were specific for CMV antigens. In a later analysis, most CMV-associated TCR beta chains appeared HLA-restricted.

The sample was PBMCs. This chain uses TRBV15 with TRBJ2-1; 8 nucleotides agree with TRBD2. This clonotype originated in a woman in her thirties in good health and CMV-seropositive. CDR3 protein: CATGSGLVHEQFF. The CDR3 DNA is TGTGCCACGGGTTCGGGACTAGTTCATGAGCAGTTCTTC.